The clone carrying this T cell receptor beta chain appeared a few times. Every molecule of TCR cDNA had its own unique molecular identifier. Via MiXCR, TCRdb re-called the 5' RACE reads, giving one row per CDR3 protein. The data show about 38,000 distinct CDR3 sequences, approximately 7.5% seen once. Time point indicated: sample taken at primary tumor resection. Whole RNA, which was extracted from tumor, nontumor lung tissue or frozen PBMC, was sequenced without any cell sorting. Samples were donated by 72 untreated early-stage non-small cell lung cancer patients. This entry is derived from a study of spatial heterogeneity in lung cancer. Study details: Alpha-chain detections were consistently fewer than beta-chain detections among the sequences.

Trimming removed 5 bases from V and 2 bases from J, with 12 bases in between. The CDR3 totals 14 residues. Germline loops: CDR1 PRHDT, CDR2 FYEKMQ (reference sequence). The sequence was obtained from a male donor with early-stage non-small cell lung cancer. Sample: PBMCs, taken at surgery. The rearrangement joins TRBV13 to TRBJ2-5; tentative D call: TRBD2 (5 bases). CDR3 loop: CASSPRREQETQYF. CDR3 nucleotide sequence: TGTGCCAGCAGCCCCCGACGGGAACAAGAGACCCAGTACTTC. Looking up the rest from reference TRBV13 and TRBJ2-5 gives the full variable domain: AAGVIQSPRHLIKEKRETATLKCYPIPRHDTVYWYQQGPGQDPQFLISFYEKMQSDKGSIPDRFSAQQFSDYHSELNMSSLELGDSALYFCASSPRREQETQYFGPGTRLLVL.